The clone carrying this T cell receptor beta chain was seen many times. Its matching antigen is unknown. Time point denoted: newly diagnosed GD, antithyroid drugs for less than 3 months. From RNA extracted from PBMCs, the TCR library was made. This entry comes from a study of regulatory T cells in long-lasting Graves disease. Study-wide points: Relative to new patients (around 1,000), persistent patients exhibited greater sharing of public clonotypes (approximately 2,800). Reduced TCR diversity was observed in persistent Graves' patients versus newly diagnosed patients. Among samples with persistent disease, TRBV28, TRBJ1-2 and TRBJ2-5 were favored.

To make TCR beta libraries, researchers used iRepertoire HTBI primers and Arm-PCR of CDR3 regions. Via MiXCR, TCRdb re-called the multiplex PCR reads, giving one row per CDR3 protein. The top ten hold approximately 14% of the sample, which has a few hundred thousand distinct CDR3 sequences, around 21% seen once. Germline V gene lookup returns CDR1 MNHEY and CDR2 SVGEGT. This CDR3 has 18 amino acids. The V gene end was trimmed by 6 bases and the J gene end by 3 bases; junction bases not matched to a gene: 9. The chain combines TRBV6-2 or TRBV6-3 with TRBJ2-1; the match to TRBD2 covers 15 bases. The TCR originated in a female donor with Graves disease. Sequencing used peripheral blood mononuclear cells (PBMCs), obtained at new diagnosis, from a patient treated with antithyroid drugs. CDR3 loop: CASSLGTSGRMVYNEQFF. The CDR3 DNA sequence: TGTGCCAGCAGCCTAGGGACTAGCGGGAGGATGGTCTACAATGAGCAGTTCTTC.